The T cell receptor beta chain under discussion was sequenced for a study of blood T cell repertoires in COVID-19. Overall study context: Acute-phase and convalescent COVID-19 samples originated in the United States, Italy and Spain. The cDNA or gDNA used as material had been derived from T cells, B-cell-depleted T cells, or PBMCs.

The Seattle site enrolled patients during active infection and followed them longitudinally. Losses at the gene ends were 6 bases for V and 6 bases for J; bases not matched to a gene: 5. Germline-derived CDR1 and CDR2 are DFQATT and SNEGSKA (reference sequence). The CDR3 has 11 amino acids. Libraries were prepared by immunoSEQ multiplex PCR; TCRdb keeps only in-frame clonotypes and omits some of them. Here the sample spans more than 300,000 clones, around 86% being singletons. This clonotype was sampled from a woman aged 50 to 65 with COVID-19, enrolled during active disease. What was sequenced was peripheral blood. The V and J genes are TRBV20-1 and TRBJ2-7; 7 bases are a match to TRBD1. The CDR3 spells CSARGTAEQYF. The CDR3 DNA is TGCAGTGCCAGGGGGACAGCCGAGCAGTACTTC.